Listed below are T cell receptor beta chains from one sample, sequenced in a study of lymphopenia after photon versus proton radiotherapy. This table comes from immunoSEQ multiplex PCR, and its TCRdb copy is limited to in-frame clones, with some not included. The table lists approximately 17,000 clones, more than 65% of them singletons. The sequencing used peripheral blood, collected from a patient treated with proton-based radiotherapy. These receptors were obtained from a man between 65 and 85 years old with pancreatic cancer. Each CDR3 is given with its conserved first and last residue. The D gene is left open where the match is weak. Size tells how often a clone was seen (once, few, many) or the class of an expanded clone, and some rows leave it out.

v_gene,d_gene,len,j_gene,abundance,CDR3aa,CDR3nt
TRBV6-5,NA,14,TRBJ1-1,NA,CASSSPDVTFEAFF,TGTGCCAGCAGTTCCCCGGACGTAACGTTTGAAGCTTTCTTT
TRBV19,TRBD1,15,TRBJ1-1,few,CASRKGTGLNTEAFF,TGTGCCAGTAGGAAGGGGACAGGCTTGAACACTGAAGCTTTCTTT
TRBV30,TRBD1,16,TRBJ1-5,once,CAWSVLGGQGGQPQHF,TGTGCCTGGAGTGTACTTGGAGGACAGGGAGGCCAGCCCCAGCATTTT
TRBV19,NA,15,TRBJ1-6,NA,CASSLGRENNSPLHF,TGTGCCAGTAGTTTGGGCCGGGAAAATAATTCACCCCTCCACTTT
TRBV4-1,NA,18,TRBJ2-3,few,CASSQDRGSGISTDTQYF,TGCGCCAGCAGCCAAGATCGAGGAAGCGGCATTAGCACAGATACGCAGTATTTT
TRBV6-1,NA,17,TRBJ2-7,NA,CASSERPLRVGQYEQYF,TGTGCCAGCAGTGAAAGGCCCCTTAGGGTTGGGCAGTACGAGCAGTACTTC
TRBV5-4,TRBD2,14,TRBJ2-5,NA,CASSPGLGKETQYF,TGTGCCAGCAGCCCGGGACTAGGAAAAGAGACCCAGTACTTC
TRBV15,NA,13,TRBJ2-7,NA,CATSSGDSYEQYF,TGTGCCACCAGCAGTGGGGACTCCTACGAGCAGTACTTC
TRBV11-3,TRBD2,15,TRBJ2-5,NA,CASSSHGGGSETQYF,TGTGCCAGCTCGTCCCACGGGGGGGGATCAGAGACCCAGTACTTC
TRBV28,TRBD1,14,TRBJ1-2,NA,CASSPRQGGYGYTF,TGTGCCAGCAGCCCAAGACAGGGAGGCTATGGCTACACCTTC
TRBV6-5,TRBD1,15,TRBJ1-1,NA,CASSSPGQMNTEAFF,TGTGCCAGCAGTTCCCCGGGACAGATGAACACTGAAGCTTTCTTT
TRBV5-4,TRBD2,16,TRBJ2-3,NA,CASSSVGAGSTDTQYF,TGTGCCAGCAGCTCCGTTGGAGCGGGGTCCACAGATACGCAGTATTTT
TRBV29-1,NA,13,TRBJ2-7,once,CSVQLIGTYEQYF,TGCAGCGTCCAACTCATTGGGACCTACGAGCAGTACTTC
TRBV7-7,TRBD2,15,TRBJ2-1,NA,CASSLSPAGGGEQFF,TGTGCCAGCAGCTTGTCCCCAGCGGGAGGGGGTGAGCAGTTCTTC
TRBV19,NA,13,TRBJ1-5,NA,CATGGGGNQPQHF,TGTGCCACCGGGGGCGGCGGGAATCAGCCCCAGCATTTT
TRBV5-1,NA,14,TRBJ2-5,NA,CASSLAGFWETQYF,TGCGCCAGCAGCTTGGCCGGTTTTTGGGAGACCCAGTACTTC
TRBV18,NA,14,TRBJ1-5,NA,CASADNYSNQPQHF,TGTGCCAGCGCCGACAACTATAGCAATCAGCCCCAGCATTTT
TRBV11-2,TRBD1,15,TRBJ1-2,NA,CASSLRAGQGLGYTF,TGTGCCAGCAGCTTACGGGCGGGACAGGGACTAGGCTACACCTTC
TRBV5-4,NA,14,TRBJ1-1,NA,CASSLLETNTEAFF,TGTGCCAGCAGCTTGCTCGAAACGAACACTGAAGCTTTCTTT
TRBV5-1,NA,14,TRBJ1-4,NA,CASSPDSVNEKLFF,TGCGCCAGCAGCCCGGACAGCGTAAATGAAAAACTGTTTTTT
TRBV19,NA,15,TRBJ2-1,NA,CASSRLAPRDNEQFF,TGTGCCAGTAGTCGTTTGGCACCCCGAGACAATGAGCAGTTCTTC
TRBV7-9,NA,13,TRBJ2-7,few,CASTERGPYEQYF,TGTGCCAGCACAGAAAGAGGCCCCTACGAGCAGTACTTC